A single sample gave rise to the 3 T cell receptor beta chains below, sequenced in a study of blood T cell repertoires in COVID-19. The table came from immunoSEQ multiplex PCR; TCRdb's copy has only in-frame clones and leaves some out. This sample yields 100,000 or so clones, of which about 86% are seen a single time; approximately 12% belongs to the top ten. Input material: peripheral blood. The source is a woman aged 55-70 years in a cohort sampled during active or convalescent COVID-19.

V gene TRBV9 combines with J gene TRBJ2-7; 8 bases match TRBD1. V shed 0 bases, J shed 2 bases, and the junction held 4 bases outside the gene matches. Germline V CDR1 and CDR2: SGDLS, YYNGEE. The CDR3 has 15 residues. The CDR3 protein is CASSVAGQGPYEQYF. CDR3 sequence (DNA): TGTGCCAGCAGCGTAGCCGGACAGGGACCCTACGAGCAGTACTTC.

J is TRBJ1-2 and V is TRBV18; weak D call: TRBD1 (5 bases). Between the trimmed V and J ends, which lost 5 bases and 1 base, there was a span of 14 bases. This CDR3 region has 15 residues. The germline CDR1 and CDR2 sequences are KGHSH and LQKENI. Here the CDR3 DNA reads TGTGCCAGCTCATCGGGGCGGGAGAGTAACTATGGCTACACCTTC. Translated, it gives CASSSGRESNYGYTF.

The CDR3 region is CASSPDRKNGYTF. Here the CDR3 DNA reads TGTGCCAGCAGCCCTGACAGGAAAAATGGCTACACCTTC. This chain connects TRBV3-1 (or the pseudogene TRBV3-2) to TRBJ1-2, with D perhaps TRBD1 (6 bases). Trimming pared 4 bases from V and 6 bases from J, leaving 12 bases between. The length of the CDR3 is 13 residues. Germline values: CDR1 LGHDT, CDR2 YNNKEL (reference sequence).